Each of the 7 T cell receptor beta chains below was sequenced from the same sample in a study of tumor-infiltrating lymphocytes in primary liver carcinoma. Germline DNA was extracted too, while blood RNA derived from unsorted whole blood. TCR beta cDNA was reverse-transcribed from 450 to 500 ng of total RNA. The reaction used a constant-region primer and ProtoScript II reverse transcriptase. Libraries of TCR beta came from three nested multiplex PCR rounds with slightly modified ARM-PCR. Running 9 to 10 cycles apiece, the first two PCR rounds relied on TRBV1-TRBV30 forward primers together with a C-beta reverse primer. TCRdb itself ran the multiplex PCR reads through MiXCR, one entry per CDR3 protein. The repertoire has some 320,000 distinct CDR3 sequences, 65% of them found once; the top ten carry roughly 9%. Sample: peripheral blood. The receptors originated from a man aged 35-49 years with primary liver carcinoma and hepatitis B virus infection.

As concerns this clonotype: With a much larger clone just one base away, this may be a read error. The rearrangement joins TRBV29-1 to TRBJ2-7, with 7 bases fitting TRBD1. CDR1 SQVTM and CDR2 ANQGSEA come from the germline V gene. There are 12 residues in the CDR3. The CDR3 DNA is TGCATCGTTGGGGACAGTTTCTACGAGCAGTACTTC. Its translation: CIVGDSFYEQYF.

The rearrangement uses TRBV30 and TRBJ2-7; 9 bases match TRBD1. The V segment lost 2 bases and the J segment 4 bases; nucleotides outside the gene matches: 6. Germline V gene data show CDR1 as GTSNPN and CDR2 as SVGIG (reference sequence). CDR3 length equals 14 residues. The CDR3 DNA reads TGTGCCTGGAGTCTCGGACAGGGGCAGTACGAGCAGTACTTC. This codes for CAWSLGQGQYEQYF.

At least ten counts were recorded for this clonotype. V gene TRBV7-8 combines with J gene TRBJ2-1, with 10 bases lining up with TRBD1. Looked up from germline, CDR1 is SGHVS and CDR2 is FQNEAQ. V lost 5 bases and J lost 3; bases outside the gene matches: 4. This CDR3 spans 15 amino acids. CDR3 sequence: CASSPRTGGYNEQFF. The DNA for the CDR3 is TGTGCCAGCAGCCCGAGGACAGGGGGCTACAATGAGCAGTTCTTC.

A note on this clonotype: The junction departs from the called germline gene at one end, perhaps through a read error. The CDR3 coding sequence is TGTGCCTGCAGCTTATCTCTCCAAGAGACCGAGTACTTC. Its protein product is CACSLSLQETEYF. The chain combines TRBV11-1 with TRBJ2-5; D is unclear. This CDR3 is built from 13 residues. From germline, CDR1 is SGHAT and CDR2 FQDESV (reference sequence).

Comments on this clonotype: One junction end disagrees with the germline gene, perhaps due to a read error. The rearrangement joins TRBV24-1 to TRBJ2-3; the D is unclear. The CDR3 totals 12 residues. The V gene's germline CDR1 is KGHDR and CDR2 SFDVKD. CDR3 nucleotides: TGTGCCACCTGTGAAAACACAGATACGCAGTATTTT. It encodes CATCENTDTQYF.

About this clonotype itself: An end of the junction does not agree with germline; a read error may underlie this. This chain joins TRBV6-6 and TRBJ1-1; 7 bases are shared with TRBD1. The CDR3 consists of 13 residues. From germline, CDR1 is MNHNY and CDR2 SVGAGI (reference sequence). The CDR3 DNA follows: TGTGTCAGCAGTTACACAGGGGACACTGAAGCTTTCTTC. This gives the protein CVSSYTGDTEAFF.

This clonotype was seen a single time. A much larger clone lies one base from this, so it may be a read error. This CDR3 is missing its conserved last phenylalanine or tryptophan, likely due to a read error. The rearrangement uses TRBV11-2 and TRBJ2-7; no reliable D call. Looked up from germline, CDR1 is SGHAT and CDR2 is FQNNGV. V lost 2 bases to trimming and J lost 0 bases, with 5 bases between them. The CDR3 length is 13 residues. Here the CDR3 DNA reads TGTGCCAGCAGCTTACCGTTCTCCTACGAGCAGTACCTC. Translating it yields CASSLPFSYEQYL.